The sample holds a few counts of the clone carrying this TCR beta chain. Original analysis: Reference gene primer amplification gave estimated nucleated cell counts. TCRdb's copy holds only in-frame clones and misses some; the assay was immunoSEQ multiplex PCR. The V and J calls and clone size come from that table; D and trimming were worked out from the DNA. The sample consists of tens of thousands of clones, around 90% of them appearing once. CDR1 KGHSH and CDR2 LQKENI come from the germline V gene. Germline trimming cut 6 bases from V and 6 bases from J; bases unmatched to any gene: 11. The CDR3 has 15 amino acids. This entry is derived from a study of blood T cell repertoires in COVID-19. For the study at large: Italy, Spain and the United States were the sources of the convalescent and acute COVID-19 samples. Sources were T cells, B-cell-depleted T cells, or PBMCs; the material itself was cDNA or gDNA.

The chain uses TRBV18 and TRBJ2-3, with 8 bases that match TRBD2. The sequencing sample was made of peripheral blood. This TCR derives from a woman aged 50 to 60 with active or convalescent COVID-19. The CDR3 sequence: CASSFLSGGGDTQYF. The CDR3 DNA reads as TGTGCCAGCTCGTTCCTGAGCGGGGGTGGCGATACGCAGTATTTT. The entire variable domain, with the rest obtained from reference TRBV18 and TRBJ2-3, is as follows: NAGVMQNPRHLVRRRGQEARLRCSPMKGHSHVYWYRQLPEEGLKFMVYLQKENIIDESGMPKERFSAEFPKEGPSILRIQQVVRGDSAAYFCASSFLSGGGDTQYFGPGTRLTVL.